Listed below are T cell receptor beta chains from one sample, sequenced in a study of cytomegalovirus exposure and HLA in healthy donors. Here immunoSEQ multiplex PCR was the method, and the copy in TCRdb shows in-frame clones only, minus some. Of about 130,000 clones listed, approximately 82% are singletons. The sample consisted of PBMCs. These receptors all come from a man between 25 and 39 years old in good health and CMV-seropositive. Both conserved end residues are part of each CDR3. Each record gives: V gene, D gene, J gene, clone size, CDR3 DNA, CDR3 protein. A D gene is named only where the DNA matches it firmly. Expanded clones get a size class; other rows say once, few or many, or leave the size out.

v_gene: TRBV2; d_gene: .; j_gene: TRBJ1-3; abundance: .; CDR3nt: TGTGCCAGCAGTGTGGGCAGGGGAAACACCATATATTTT; CDR3aa: CASSVGRGNTIYF
v_gene: TRBV6-5; d_gene: .; j_gene: TRBJ1-3; abundance: .; CDR3nt: TGTGCCAGCAGTTACTCCCGGACAAACTCTGGAAACACCATATATTTT; CDR3aa: CASSYSRTNSGNTIYF
v_gene: TRBV4-3; d_gene: .; j_gene: TRBJ2-5; abundance: once; CDR3nt: TGCGCCAGCAGCCAAGGGCTGGGGACTCCCATTCCTACCCAGTACTTC; CDR3aa: CASSQGLGTPIPTQYF
v_gene: TRBV4-2; d_gene: TRBD1; j_gene: TRBJ1-4; abundance: .; CDR3nt: TGTGCCAGCAGCCAGGGCGGACAGGGAGGGGATGAAAAACTGTTTTTT; CDR3aa: CASSQGGQGGDEKLFF
v_gene: TRBV9; d_gene: .; j_gene: TRBJ1-2; abundance: few; CDR3nt: TGTGCCAGCAGCGTAGCTCCAGGGGCCCATGGCTACACCTTC; CDR3aa: CASSVAPGAHGYTF
v_gene: TRBV11-3; d_gene: TRBD1; j_gene: TRBJ2-3; abundance: .; CDR3nt: TGTGCCAGCAGTTCCGGGACAGGGTACGATACGCAGTATTTT; CDR3aa: CASSSGTGYDTQYF
v_gene: TRBV11-2; d_gene: TRBD1; j_gene: TRBJ1-1; abundance: .; CDR3nt: TGTGCCAGCAGCTTAGGGGACAGGGGCTTTGGAGCTTTCTTT; CDR3aa: CASSLGDRGFGAFF
v_gene: TRBV7-2; d_gene: TRBD1; j_gene: TRBJ2-5; abundance: .; CDR3nt: TGTGCCAGCAGCTTACACCGGGACAGCAAAGAGACCCAGTACTTC; CDR3aa: CASSLHRDSKETQYF
v_gene: TRBV2; d_gene: .; j_gene: TRBJ1-5; abundance: once; CDR3nt: TGTGCCAGCAGTGGGGCAAAACAGGATCAGCCCCAGCATTTT; CDR3aa: CASSGAKQDQPQHF
v_gene: TRBV5-8; d_gene: TRBD1; j_gene: TRBJ2-5; abundance: .; CDR3nt: TGTGCCAGCAGCTTCGGACAGGGCGGGCGGGAGACCCAGTACTTC; CDR3aa: CASSFGQGGRETQYF
v_gene: TRBV11-1; d_gene: .; j_gene: TRBJ1-2; abundance: .; CDR3nt: TGTGCCAGCAGCTTAGGGGCCAGTACAGGCTACACCTTC; CDR3aa: CASSLGASTGYTF
v_gene: TRBV7-2; d_gene: .; j_gene: TRBJ2-7; abundance: few; CDR3nt: TGTGCCAGCAGCTTAGAGTACTCGCGCGAGCAGTACTTC; CDR3aa: CASSLEYSREQYF
v_gene: TRBV30; d_gene: TRBD1; j_gene: TRBJ1-3; abundance: .; CDR3nt: TGTGCCTCCAGGGGGACTGGAAACACCATATATTTT; CDR3aa: CASRGTGNTIYF
v_gene: TRBV23-1; d_gene: .; j_gene: TRBJ1-2; abundance: .; CDR3nt: TGCGCCAGCAGCCACCACAGGGAGAACTATGGCTACACCTTC; CDR3aa: CASSHHRENYGYTF
v_gene: TRBV5-1; d_gene: .; j_gene: TRBJ2-7; abundance: .; CDR3nt: TGCGCCAGCCGGGATTTCAACTCCTACGAGCAGTACTTC; CDR3aa: CASRDFNSYEQYF
v_gene: TRBV28; d_gene: TRBD2; j_gene: TRBJ2-7; abundance: once; CDR3nt: TGTGCCAGCAGTTTGCGGGAGCCCCCCTACGAGCAGTACTTC; CDR3aa: CASSLREPPYEQYF
v_gene: TRBV27; d_gene: .; j_gene: TRBJ1-4; abundance: .; CDR3nt: TGTGCCAGCAGGGGACACCGTAATGAAAAACTGTTTTTT; CDR3aa: CASRGHRNEKLFF
v_gene: TRBV7-2; d_gene: TRBD1; j_gene: TRBJ2-3; abundance: .; CDR3nt: TGTGCCAGCAGCTACGCCGCCAGACAGGGTCGAAGGACAGATACGCAGTATTTT; CDR3aa: CASSYAARQGRRTDTQYF
v_gene: TRBV7-6; d_gene: TRBD1; j_gene: TRBJ2-2; abundance: .; CDR3nt: TGTGCCAGCAGCACGGACAGGGCGCCCACCGGGGAGCTGTTTTTT; CDR3aa: CASSTDRAPTGELFF
v_gene: TRBV2; d_gene: .; j_gene: TRBJ1-4; abundance: few; CDR3nt: TGTGCCAGCAGCGAGGGGGCAACTAATGAAAAACTGTTTTTT; CDR3aa: CASSEGATNEKLFF
v_gene: TRBV6-6; d_gene: .; j_gene: TRBJ1-2; abundance: once; CDR3nt: TGTGCCAGCAGTTACCTCGGGAGAGGGAGGGACTACACCTTC; CDR3aa: CASSYLGRGRDYTF
v_gene: TRBV12-5; d_gene: TRBD1; j_gene: TRBJ2-7; abundance: .; CDR3nt: TGTGCTAGTGGTGGACCTGCGGGACAGGGGTCCTACGAGCAGTACTTC; CDR3aa: CASGGPAGQGSYEQYF
v_gene: TRBV5-1; d_gene: TRBD1; j_gene: TRBJ2-5; abundance: many; CDR3nt: TGCGCCAGCAGCTTGTACAGGGGGCCCCAAGAGACCCAGTACTTC; CDR3aa: CASSLYRGPQETQYF
v_gene: TRBV4-2; d_gene: TRBD2; j_gene: TRBJ2-1; abundance: .; CDR3nt: TGTGCCAGCCGCTCTCTAGCGGGCTCCTACAATGAGCAGTTCTTC; CDR3aa: CASRSLAGSYNEQFF